Below, 4 T cell receptor beta chains from the same sample are listed, as sequenced in a study of blood T cells in healthy people across ages. Sample-barcoded 5' priming and a J-beta primer mix drove a second PCR of 7 to 11 cycles. TCRdb reprocessed the 5' RACE reads via MiXCR and lists one record per CDR3 protein. The sample consists of 700,000 to 1,000,000 distinct CDR3 sequences, around 45% of them appearing once. Sequenced: blood. These receptors all come from a man in his 60s in good health.

CDR3 amino acids: CASSQEDGFGTDTQYF. The DNA of the CDR3 is TGTGCCAGCAGCCAAGAGGACGGGTTCGGCACAGATACGCAGTATTTT. The J gene is TRBJ2-3, the V gene TRBV3-1; D is ambiguous. Trimming shortened V by 0 bases and J by 1 base, and 11 bases separated the two germline ends. The germline V gene has CDR1 LGHDT and CDR2 YNNKEL (reference sequence). The CDR3 is made up of 16 amino acids.

The sample holds a few counts of this clonotype. The CDR3: CASSFGQGTNEQFF. The DNA for the CDR3 is TGCGCCAGCAGCTTCGGACAGGGGACCAATGAGCAGTTCTTC. V usage is TRBV5-1 and J usage is TRBJ2-1; 9 positions agree with TRBD1. This CDR3 region has 14 residues. Trimming at V came to 2 bases and at J to 6 bases, leaving 3 bases not matched to a gene. Germline loops: CDR1 SGHRS, CDR2 YFSETQ. Drawing the rest from reference TRBV5-1 and TRBJ2-1, the complete variable domain is KAGVTQTPRYLIKTRGQQVTLSCSPISGHRSVSWYQQTPGQGLQFLFEYFSETQRNKGNFPGRFSGRQFSNSRSEMNVSTLELGDSALYLCASSFGQGTNEQFFGPGTRLTVL.

Only one count was recorded for this clonotype. The chain couples TRBV5-1 to TRBJ2-5, with 11 bases identical to TRBD2. Looked up from germline, CDR1 is SGHRS and CDR2 is YFSETQ. The CDR3 runs to 14 residues. The junction had 4 bases not matched to a gene; V was cut back by 4 bases and J by 5 bases. The CDR3 is CASSTASGGETQYF. The CDR3 nucleotides are TGCGCCAGCAGCACAGCTAGCGGGGGGGAGACCCAGTACTTC.

Only a few counts were recorded for this clonotype. The chain couples TRBV5-1 to TRBJ2-1; 11 bases agree with TRBD2. With V trimmed by 0 bases and J by 8 bases, 10 bases remained unmatched. The V gene's germline CDR1 is SGHRS and CDR2 YFSETQ. The CDR3 is 17 amino acids. The CDR3 sequence is CASSLVFVAGGPDEQFF. As DNA, the CDR3 is TGCGCCAGCAGCTTGGTCTTTGTAGCGGGGGGGCCAGATGAGCAGTTCTTC.